The 17 T cell receptor beta chains in this list originate from one sample, sequenced in a study of cytomegalovirus exposure and HLA in healthy donors. The primer mix had 60 Vbeta and 13 Jbeta primers. Libraries were prepared by immunoSEQ multiplex PCR; TCRdb keeps only in-frame clonotypes and omits some of them. Among 33,000 or so clones listed, more than 85% were seen once. The sequenced material came from PBMCs. The receptors stem from a young woman in good health and CMV-seronegative.

The J gene is TRBJ2-5, the V gene TRBV27; D might be TRBD1 (6 bases). The CDR3 is made up of 15 amino acids. Looked up from germline, CDR1 is MNHEY and CDR2 is SMNVEV (reference sequence). V was clipped by 3 bases and J by 2 bases, with 13 bases between them. The CDR3 nucleotides are TGTGCCAGCAGTTTGAGGGGGTTGTGGCAAGAGACCCAGTACTTC. Translating it yields CASSLRGLWQETQYF.

The chain is built from TRBV27 and TRBJ1-2; weak D call: TRBD1 (6 bases). Looked up from germline, CDR1 is MNHEY and CDR2 is SMNVEV (reference sequence). V was clipped by 7 bases and J by 6 bases, with 12 bases between them. The CDR3 loop spans 12 amino acids. The CDR3 nucleotides read TGTGCCAGCAACGGGGGGGGCGATGGCTACACCTTC. Amino acids: CASNGGGDGYTF.

The CDR3 bases are TGTGCCAGCAGCACTGGGGACAGGGCCTACGAGCAGTACTTC. Protein: CASSTGDRAYEQYF. This chain joins TRBV7-9 and TRBJ2-7; TRBD1 matches at 9 bases. The V segment lost 5 bases and the J segment 2 bases; nucleotides outside the gene matches: 4. Germline assignment: CDR1 SEHNR and CDR2 FQNEAQ (reference sequence). The CDR3 is 14 amino acids.

J is TRBJ2-5 and V is TRBV28; no clear D. Germline CDR1 reads MDHEN; CDR2 reads SYDVKM. There are 12 residues in the CDR3. Trimming left V 5 bases short and J 1 base short, with 5 bases between. CDR3 in DNA: TGTGCCAGCAGTCCGGGCCAAGAGACCCAGTACTTC. Translating gives CASSPGQETQYF.

This chain uses TRBV15 with TRBJ2-1; 10 bases agree with TRBD2. The CDR3 contains 16 residues. The germline V gene has CDR1 LNHNV and CDR2 YYDKDF (reference sequence). With V trimmed by 3 bases and J by 6 bases, 8 bases remained unmatched. The DNA of the CDR3 is TGTGCCACCAGCAGGAATCTAGCGGGGGCCCTCAATGAGCAGTTCTTC. This translates into CATSRNLAGALNEQFF.

The chain has TRBV19 and TRBJ2-1, with 7 bases identical to TRBD1. J gave up 5 bases and V 10 bases, and 8 bases lay outside the gene matches. This CDR3 comprises 13 residues. Germline-derived CDR1 and CDR2 are LNHDA and SQIVND (reference sequence). DNA of the CDR3: TGTGCCACTAAAGACAGGGCGGACAATGAGCAGTTCTTC. This encodes CATKDRADNEQFF.

The chain joins TRBV28 to TRBJ2-1; the match to TRBD1 covers 10 bases. Germline loops: CDR1 MDHEN, CDR2 SYDVKM. CDR3 length: 17 residues. J gave up 3 bases and V 3 bases, and 8 bases lay outside the gene matches. CDR3 residues: CASSFWGQGNFYNEQFF. The CDR3 region has the DNA TGTGCCAGCAGTTTTTGGGGACAGGGGAATTTCTACAATGAGCAGTTCTTC. Based on the CDR3 plus reference TRBV28 and TRBJ2-1, the full variable domain is DVKVTQSSRYLVKRTGEKVFLECVQDMDHENMFWYRQDPGLGLRLIYFSYDVKMKEKGDIPEGYSVSREKKERFSLILESASTNQTSMYLCASSFWGQGNFYNEQFFGPGTRLTVL.

Regarding this clone: Different DNA sequences within this sample yield the same CDR3. J is TRBJ2-5 and V is TRBV19; 8 nucleotides align to TRBD1. Losses at the gene ends were 1 base for V and 2 bases for J; bases not matched to a gene: 3. Germline-derived CDR1 and CDR2 are LNHDA and SQIVND (reference sequence). The CDR3 runs 15 residues. CDR3 region: CASSIVGTGQETQYF. CDR3 in DNA: TGTGCCAGTAGTATAGTTGGGACAGGTCAAGAGACCCAGTACTTC.

This clone was counted once. The genes are TRBV6-4 and TRBJ2-3; 7 nucleotides align to TRBD2. The CDR3 runs 17 residues. V gave up 5 bases and J gave up 3 bases; unmatched junction bases: 14. Germline CDR1 MRHNA, CDR2 SNTAGT. CDR3 coding DNA: TGTGCCAGCAGTCCTTCGGTGGGGGAGCGGGAAACAGATACGCAGTATTTT. Translating gives CASSPSVGERETDTQYF.

The CDR3 DNA is TGCGCCAGCAGCTTGCGACAGGGCCTCTACTACGAGCAGTACTTC. Translating it yields CASSLRQGLYYEQYF. The chain employs TRBV5-1 and TRBJ2-7, with 7 positions matching TRBD1. From germline, CDR1 is SGHRS and CDR2 YFSETQ. This CDR3 comprises 15 residues. V was clipped by 1 base and J by 3 bases; unmatched bases: 7.

In its sample, this clone was seen once. The genes are TRBV10-3 and TRBJ2-1; 7 bases are a match to TRBD1. The CDR3 is 16 residues long. V shed 5 bases, J shed 5 bases, and the junction held 12 bases outside the gene matches. Germline V gives CDR1 ENHRY, CDR2 SYGVKD. The CDR3 bases are TGTGCCATCAGTTTTCTAACCGGGACAGCCAACAATGAGCAGTTCTTC. Translated, it gives CAISFLTGTANNEQFF.

The genes are TRBV4-3 and TRBJ1-2; D remains unclear. Germline CDR1 LGHNA, CDR2 YSLEER. V lost 1 base to trimming and J lost 3 bases, with 12 bases between them. There are 15 residues in the CDR3. The CDR3 reads CASSQAQRSYYGYTF. CDR3 nucleotides: TGCGCCAGCAGCCAAGCGCAGAGGTCTTACTATGGCTACACCTTC.

This clone was seen just once. The CDR3 bases are TGTGCCAGCAGCGCTGCGGCCGGACAGACTTACGAGCAGTACTTC. Its protein is CASSAAAGQTYEQYF. The V gene is TRBV9, the J gene TRBJ2-7, with a tentative D call TRBD1 (6 bases). Trimming cost V 3 bases and J 4 bases, with 17 bases left between them. The CDR3 is made up of 15 amino acids. Germline V gives CDR1 SGDLS, CDR2 YYNGEE.

The gene calls are TRBV7-3 and TRBJ2-1; 10 nucleotides align to TRBD2. Germline assignment: CDR1 SGHTA and CDR2 FQGTGA. Losses at the gene ends were 2 bases for V and 8 bases for J; bases not matched to a gene: 3. The CDR3 covers 14 residues. CDR3 residues: CASSLLAGVDEQFF. In nucleotides, the CDR3 is TGTGCCAGCAGCTTACTAGCGGGGGTCGATGAGCAGTTCTTC.

This chain uses TRBV10-3 with TRBJ1-1; 8 bases agree with TRBD1. Trimming took 6 bases from V and 5 from J; bases not matched to a gene: 8. The length of the CDR3 is 14 residues. Germline lookup yields CDR1 ENHRY and CDR2 SYGVKD. The CDR3 region has the DNA TGTGCCATCAGCGAGGACAGGGATGGAACTGAAGCTTTCTTT. Amino acid sequence: CAISEDRDGTEAFF.

The chain couples TRBV12-5 to TRBJ2-7, with 10 bases fitting TRBD1. This CDR3 has 16 residues. CDR1 is LGHNT and CDR2 is FRNRAP in the germline V gene. The trim removed 1 base at V and 4 bases at J, leaving 7 bases unmatched. In nucleotides, the CDR3 is TGTGCTAGTGGTTTGGAAGGGACAGGGGAGATTTACGAGCAGTACTTC. Protein: CASGLEGTGEIYEQYF.

The genes are TRBV7-8 and TRBJ2-7; D is perhaps TRBD2 (6 bases). Trimming took 1 base from V and 0 from J, leaving 16 bases between them. Germline CDR1 is SGHVS and CDR2 is FQNEAQ. CDR3 length: 17 residues. The CDR3 spells CASSLGGLASNSYEQYF. DNA for the CDR3: TGTGCCAGCAGCTTAGGGGGTCTAGCGTCGAACTCCTACGAGCAGTACTTC.